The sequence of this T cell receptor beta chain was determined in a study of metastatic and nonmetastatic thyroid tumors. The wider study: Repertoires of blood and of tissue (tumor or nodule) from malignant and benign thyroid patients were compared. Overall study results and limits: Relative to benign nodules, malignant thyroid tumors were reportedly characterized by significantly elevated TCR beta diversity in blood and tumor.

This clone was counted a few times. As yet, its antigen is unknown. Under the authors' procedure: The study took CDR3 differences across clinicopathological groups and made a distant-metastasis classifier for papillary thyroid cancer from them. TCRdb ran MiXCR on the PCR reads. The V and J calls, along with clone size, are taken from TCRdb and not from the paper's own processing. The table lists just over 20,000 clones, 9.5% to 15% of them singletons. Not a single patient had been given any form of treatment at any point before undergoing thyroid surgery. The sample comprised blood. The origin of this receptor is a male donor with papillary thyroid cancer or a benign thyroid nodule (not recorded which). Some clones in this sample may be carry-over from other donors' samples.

DNA for the CDR3: TGTGCCAGCTGGGTGAAAGGGACAGGGGAGGGCTACACCTTC. It translates to CASWVKGTGEGYTF. J is TRBJ1-2 and V is TRBV6-1; TRBD1 matches at 10 bases. Germline V lookup: CDR1 MNHNS, CDR2 SASEGT. After removal of 8 bases from V and 8 bases from J, the junction contained 11 bases not matched to a gene. This CDR3 is 14 amino acids long.